Detailed here is one T cell receptor (beta chain). The CDR3 spans 16 residues. The germline V gene encodes CDR1 SEHNR and CDR2 FQNEAQ (reference sequence). Trimming removed 1 base from V and 5 bases from J; junction bases left unmatched: 8. The sample belongs to a study of PD-L1 blockade in urothelial cancer. Time point: peripheral blood 6 weeks after treatment start. This table comes from immunoSEQ multiplex PCR, and its TCRdb copy is limited to in-frame clones, with some not included. Here the sample spans fewer than 90,000 clones, approximately 89% being singletons. The source of this sequence is an elderly woman with urothelial cancer. This chain joins TRBV7-9 and TRBJ2-1, with 7 positions matching TRBD2. This material consisted of PBMCs, taken around atezolizumab (anti-PD-L1) treatment. The CDR3 nucleotides read TGTGCCAGCAGCTTAGGAGGAGGGAGGGACCACAATGAGCAGTTCTTC. Translation: CASSLGGGRDHNEQFF.